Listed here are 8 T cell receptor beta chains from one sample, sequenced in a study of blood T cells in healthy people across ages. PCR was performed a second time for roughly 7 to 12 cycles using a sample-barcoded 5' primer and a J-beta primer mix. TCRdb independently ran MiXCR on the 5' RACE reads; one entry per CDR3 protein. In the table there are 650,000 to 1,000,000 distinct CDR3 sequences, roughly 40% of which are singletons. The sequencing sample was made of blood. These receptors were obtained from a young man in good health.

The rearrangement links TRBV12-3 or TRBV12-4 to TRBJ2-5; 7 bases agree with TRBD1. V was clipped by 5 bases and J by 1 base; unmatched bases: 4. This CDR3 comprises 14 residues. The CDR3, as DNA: TGTGCCAGCAGTACTGACAGGGTCCAAGAGACCCAGTACTTC. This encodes CASSTDRVQETQYF.

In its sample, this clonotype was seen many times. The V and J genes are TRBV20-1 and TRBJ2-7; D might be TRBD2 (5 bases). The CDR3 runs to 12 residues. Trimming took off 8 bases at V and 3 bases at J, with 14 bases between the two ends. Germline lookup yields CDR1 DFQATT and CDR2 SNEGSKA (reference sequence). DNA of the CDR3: TGCAGTTCGGGGTCGGCCGACTACGAGCAGTACTTC. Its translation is CSSGSADYEQYF.

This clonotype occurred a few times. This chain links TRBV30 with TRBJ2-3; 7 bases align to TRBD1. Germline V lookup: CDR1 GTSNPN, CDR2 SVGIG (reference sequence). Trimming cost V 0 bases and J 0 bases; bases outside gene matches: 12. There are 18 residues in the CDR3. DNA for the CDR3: TGTGCCTGGAGTGTACGGCGAGGGGGCCGGATTAGCACAGATACGCAGTATTTT. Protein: CAWSVRRGGRISTDTQYF.

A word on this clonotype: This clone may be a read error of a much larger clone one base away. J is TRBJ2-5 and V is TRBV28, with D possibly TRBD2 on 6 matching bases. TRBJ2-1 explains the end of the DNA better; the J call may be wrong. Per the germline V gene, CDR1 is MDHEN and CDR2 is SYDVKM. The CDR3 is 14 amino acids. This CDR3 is CASGTRTTQETQFF. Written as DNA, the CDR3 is TGTGCCAGCGGAACACGGACTACCCAAGAGACCCAGTTCTTC.

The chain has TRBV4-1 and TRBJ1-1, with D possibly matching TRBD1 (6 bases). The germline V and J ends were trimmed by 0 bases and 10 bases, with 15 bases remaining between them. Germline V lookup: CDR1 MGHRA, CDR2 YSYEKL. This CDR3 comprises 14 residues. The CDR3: CASSQDPGAWGAFF. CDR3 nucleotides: TGCGCCAGCAGCCAAGATCCAGGGGCGTGGGGAGCTTTCTTT.

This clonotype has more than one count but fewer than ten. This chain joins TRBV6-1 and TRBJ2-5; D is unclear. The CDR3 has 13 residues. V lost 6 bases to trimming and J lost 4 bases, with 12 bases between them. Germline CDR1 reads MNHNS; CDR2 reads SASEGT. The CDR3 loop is CASSPELVETQYF. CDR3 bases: TGTGCCAGCAGCCCAGAGTTGGTAGAGACCCAGTACTTC.

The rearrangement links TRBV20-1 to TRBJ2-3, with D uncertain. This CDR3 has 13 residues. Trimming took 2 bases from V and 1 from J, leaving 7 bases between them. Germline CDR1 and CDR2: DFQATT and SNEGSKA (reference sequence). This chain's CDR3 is CSARYEGTDTQYF. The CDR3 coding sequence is TGCAGTGCTAGATACGAGGGCACAGATACGCAGTATTTT.

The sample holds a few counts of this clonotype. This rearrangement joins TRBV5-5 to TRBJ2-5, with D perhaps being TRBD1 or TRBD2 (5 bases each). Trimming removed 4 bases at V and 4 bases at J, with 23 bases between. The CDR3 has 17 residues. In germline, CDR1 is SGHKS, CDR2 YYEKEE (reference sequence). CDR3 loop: CASSGIREGQVIETQYF. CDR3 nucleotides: TGTGCCAGCAGCGGTATAAGAGAGGGGCAGGTAATAGAGACCCAGTACTTC.